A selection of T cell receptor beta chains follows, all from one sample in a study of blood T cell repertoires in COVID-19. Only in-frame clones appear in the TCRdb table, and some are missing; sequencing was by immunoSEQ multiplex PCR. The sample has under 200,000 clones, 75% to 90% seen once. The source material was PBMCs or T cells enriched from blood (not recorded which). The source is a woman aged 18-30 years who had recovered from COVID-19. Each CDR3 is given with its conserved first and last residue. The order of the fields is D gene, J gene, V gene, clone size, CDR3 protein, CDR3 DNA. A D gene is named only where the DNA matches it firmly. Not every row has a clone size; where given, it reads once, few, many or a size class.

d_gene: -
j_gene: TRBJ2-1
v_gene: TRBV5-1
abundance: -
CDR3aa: CASSSYNEQFF
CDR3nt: TGCGCCAGTAGCTCCTACAATGAGCAGTTCTTC

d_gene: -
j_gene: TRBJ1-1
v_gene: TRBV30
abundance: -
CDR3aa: CACSSGPGRDTEAFF
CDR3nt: TGTGCCTGTTCCTCCGGCCCCGGGCGGGACACTGAAGCTTTCTTT

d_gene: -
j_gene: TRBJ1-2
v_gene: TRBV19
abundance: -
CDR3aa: CASYGIRQTRADGYTF
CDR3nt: TGTGCCAGCTACGGGATCCGACAGACTAGAGCCGACGGCTACACCTTC

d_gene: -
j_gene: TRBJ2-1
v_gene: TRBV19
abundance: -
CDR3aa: CASSMSSYNEQFF
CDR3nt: TGTGCCAGTAGTATGAGCTCCTACAATGAGCAGTTCTTC

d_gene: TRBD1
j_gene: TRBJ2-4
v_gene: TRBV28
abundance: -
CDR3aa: CASSLERDRVGKNIQYF
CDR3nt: TGTGCCAGCAGCCTCGAACGGGACAGGGTCGGCAAAAACATTCAGTACTTC

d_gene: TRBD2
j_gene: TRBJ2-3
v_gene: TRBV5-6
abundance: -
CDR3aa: CASSLRRGVTTDTQYF
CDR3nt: TGTGCCAGCAGCTTGCGGCGGGGGGTAACCACAGATACGCAGTATTTT

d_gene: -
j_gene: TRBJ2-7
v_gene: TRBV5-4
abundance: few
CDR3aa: CASSFGRAYEQYF
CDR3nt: TGTGCCAGCAGCTTCGGCAGGGCCTACGAGCAGTACTTC

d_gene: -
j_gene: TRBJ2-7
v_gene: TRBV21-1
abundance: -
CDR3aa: CASSPRGPLPSYEQYF
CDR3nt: TGTGCCAGCAGCCCCCGCGGCCCGCTCCCTTCCTACGAGCAGTACTTC

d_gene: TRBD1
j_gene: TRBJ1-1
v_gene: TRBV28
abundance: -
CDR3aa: CASSPGAGGSYTEAFF
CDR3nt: TGTGCCAGCAGTCCGGGTGCAGGGGGGAGTTACACTGAAGCTTTCTTT

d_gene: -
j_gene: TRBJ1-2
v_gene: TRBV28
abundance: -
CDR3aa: CASSLWDSGNYGYTF
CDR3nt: TGTGCCAGCAGTTTATGGGACAGCGGTAACTATGGCTACACCTTC

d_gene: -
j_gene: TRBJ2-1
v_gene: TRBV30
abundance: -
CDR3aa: CAWSPGNNEQFF
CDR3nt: TGTGCCTGGAGTCCCGGGAACAATGAGCAGTTCTTC

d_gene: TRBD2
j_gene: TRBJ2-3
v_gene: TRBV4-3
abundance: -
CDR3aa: CASSQGGGRTDTQYF
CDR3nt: TGCGCCAGCAGCCAAGGCGGGGGGCGGACAGATACGCAGTATTTT

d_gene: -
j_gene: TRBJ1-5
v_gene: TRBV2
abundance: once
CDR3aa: CASSGQINQPQHF
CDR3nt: TGTGCCAGCAGTGGACAGATCAATCAGCCCCAGCATTTT

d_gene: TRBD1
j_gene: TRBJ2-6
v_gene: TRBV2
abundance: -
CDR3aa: CASREGQGRSGANVLTF
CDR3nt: TGTGCCAGCAGAGAGGGACAGGGCCGCTCTGGGGCCAACGTCCTGACTTTC

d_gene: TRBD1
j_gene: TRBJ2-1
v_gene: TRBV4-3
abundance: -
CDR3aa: CASSQTPGGEGRNEQFF
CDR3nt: TGCGCCAGCAGCCAAACCCCAGGGGGCGAGGGAAGAAATGAGCAGTTCTTC

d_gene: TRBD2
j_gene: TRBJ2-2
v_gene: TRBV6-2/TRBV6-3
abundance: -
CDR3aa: CASSSLAGYTGELFF
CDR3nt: TGTGCCAGCAGTTCACTAGCGGGATACACCGGGGAGCTGTTTTTT

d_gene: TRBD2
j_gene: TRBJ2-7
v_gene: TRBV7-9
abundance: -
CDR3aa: CASSLVGLAGTEQYF
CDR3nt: TGTGCCAGCAGCTTAGTAGGACTAGCGGGTACCGAGCAGTACTTC

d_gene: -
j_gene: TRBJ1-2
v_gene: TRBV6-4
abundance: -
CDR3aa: CASSDSSGGYTF
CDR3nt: TGTGCCAGCAGTGACTCGAGCGGGGGCTACACCTTC

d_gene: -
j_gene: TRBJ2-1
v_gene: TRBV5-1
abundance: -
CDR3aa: CASSGQVEQFF
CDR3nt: TGCGCCAGCAGCGGCCAAGTTGAGCAGTTCTTC

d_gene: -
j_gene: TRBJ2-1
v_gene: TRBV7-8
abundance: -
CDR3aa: CASSFDGIYNEQFF
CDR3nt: TGTGCCAGCAGCTTCGACGGGATCTACAATGAGCAGTTCTTC

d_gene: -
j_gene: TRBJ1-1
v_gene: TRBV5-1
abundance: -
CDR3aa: CASSLAGHQVNTEAFF
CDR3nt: TGCGCCAGCAGCTTGGCGGGACACCAAGTGAACACTGAAGCTTTCTTT